This T cell receptor (beta chain) was observed in a study of T cells in localized non-small cell lung cancer. Whole-study results and caveats: Heterogeneity stays possible, as sequencing covered only one tumor region. Appearing in adjacent lung were a median 57 of the top 100 tumor clones. The study found T cell clonality highest in uninvolved adjacent lung, above tumor. A raised T cell density in blood coincided with lengthier overall survival.

Libraries were prepared by immunoSEQ multiplex PCR; TCRdb keeps only in-frame clonotypes and omits some of them. The sample lists around 100,000 clones, about nine tenths occurring once. This CDR3 has 15 amino acids. V shed 2 bases and J 5 bases; nucleotides not matched to a gene: 6. Germline-derived CDR1 and CDR2 are SGHAT and FQNNGV. As regards this clone: What it binds is unknown.

The genes are TRBV11-2 and TRBJ2-5; 9 nucleotides align to TRBD1. This sequence originates from a man aged 40 to 70 with stage I squamous cell lung carcinoma. The material was peripheral blood, obtained before any cancer treatment. CDR3 residues: CASSLRDRDWETQYF. The CDR3 DNA sequence: TGTGCCAGCAGCTTAAGGGACAGGGATTGGGAGACCCAGTACTTC.